This TCR beta chain was captured by sequencing in a study of control samples from healthy donors and cancer patients. Here immunoSEQ multiplex PCR was the method, and the copy in TCRdb shows in-frame clones only, minus some. The table records approximately 160,000 clones, just over 90% of them present only once. The CDR3 consists of 16 residues. Germline-derived CDR1 and CDR2 are MNHEY and SVGEGT. V was cut by 0 bases and J by 0 bases, with 11 bases left in between. Specimen: blood. The rearrangement joins TRBV6-2 or TRBV6-3 to TRBJ1-2; tentatively, D is TRBD1 (5 bases). The clonotype originates from a woman aged 60-70 years in good health. For the CDR3, the DNA is TGTGCCAGCAGTTACTCGAGGTCAGGGACTAACTATGGCTACACCTTC. The encoded protein is CASSYSRSGTNYGYTF.